The 14 T cell receptor beta chains given below trace back to one sample, sequenced in a study of blood T cell repertoires in COVID-19. The protocol was immunoSEQ multiplex PCR, while the TCRdb copy is restricted to in-frame clones and leaves out a portion. Of around 150,000 clones listed, about 74% are singletons. The sample taken for sequencing was peripheral blood. Receptors originate from a man between 60 and 75 years old with acute or convalescent COVID-19.

The rearrangement uses TRBV6-5 and TRBJ1-1, with a weak D call TRBD1 (5 bases). The CDR3 extends over 15 amino acids. V shed 0 bases and J shed 2 bases, with 10 bases lying between them. Germline V CDR1 and CDR2: MNHEY, SVGAGI. The CDR3 is CASSYSTDPNTEAFF. The CDR3 DNA reads TGTGCCAGCAGTTACTCGACAGACCCAAACACTGAAGCTTTCTTT.

The chain joins TRBV18 to TRBJ1-5; 7 nucleotides align to TRBD1. With V trimmed by 4 bases and J by 0 bases, 6 bases remained unmatched. Germline CDR1 and CDR2: KGHSH and LQKENI. The CDR3 contains 16 residues. This CDR3 reads CASSRGDRPSNQPQHF. CDR3 DNA: TGTGCCAGCTCACGTGGGGACAGACCTAGCAATCAGCCCCAGCATTTT.

V usage is TRBV15 and J usage is TRBJ1-5, with 7 positions matching TRBD1. V was clipped by 4 bases and J by 4 bases; unmatched bases: 10. CDR1 is LNHNV, CDR2 YYDKDF, per germline (reference sequence). The CDR3 is 16 residues long. The CDR3 spells CATSNPAETGNQPQHF. The CDR3 DNA reads TGTGCCACCAGCAACCCCGCGGAGACAGGGAATCAGCCCCAGCATTTT.

The J gene is TRBJ1-1, the V gene TRBV12-3 or TRBV12-4; 7 bases agree with TRBD1. The CDR3 covers 13 residues. The trim removed 10 bases at V and 0 bases at J, leaving 5 bases unmatched. The CDR3 bases are TGTGCCACCAACGACAGGGTGAACACTGAAGCTTTCTTT. This codes for CATNDRVNTEAFF.

The chain recombines TRBV9 with TRBJ1-1; a possible D gene is TRBD1 (5 bases). This CDR3 contains 16 residues. With 3 bases removed from V and 0 bases from J, the gap between germline ends came to 15 bases. The V gene's germline CDR1 is SGDLS and CDR2 YYNGEE. CDR3 amino acids: CASSGPGGSMNTEAFF. CDR3 bases: TGTGCCAGCAGCGGTCCGGGGGGATCGATGAACACTGAAGCTTTCTTT.

J is TRBJ1-1 and V is TRBV7-9; 8 bases fit TRBD1. Germline V CDR1 and CDR2: SEHNR, FQNEAQ (reference sequence). V lost 7 bases to trimming and J lost 4 bases; unmatched junction nucleotides: 8. The CDR3 consists of 14 residues. CDR3 sequence (DNA): TGTGCCAGCACCACTGGACAGGGAGCCACTGAAGCTTTCTTT. This gives the protein CASTTGQGATEAFF.

This clone was detected only a few times. V gene TRBV2 combines with J gene TRBJ1-3; possibly TRBD1 for D (5 bases). Germline CDR1 and CDR2: SNHLY and FYNNEI. The CDR3 totals 16 residues. With 7 bases removed from V and 4 bases from J, the gap between germline ends came to 20 bases. CDR3 in DNA: TGTGCCAGCACCCTCAGGGCCGGCGTGGGAGGAAACACCATATATTTT. Translated, it gives CASTLRAGVGGNTIYF.

V and J are TRBV7-2 and TRBJ1-1; the match to TRBD1 covers 10 bases. The CDR3 has 16 amino acids. The V and J ends lost 5 bases and 3 bases, in that order; junction bases with no gene match: 9. Germline V gene sequence: CDR1 SGHTA, CDR2 FQGNSA. CDR3 nucleotides: TGTGCCAGCAGCCCGCGACAGGGGGCGCGGGACACTGAAGCTTTCTTT. Its translation is CASSPRQGARDTEAFF.

The chain uses TRBV11-2 and TRBJ1-1, with TRBD1 matching 7 bases. This CDR3 region has 16 residues. Germline V gene sequence: CDR1 SGHAT, CDR2 FQNNGV. With 0 bases clipped from V and 1 base from J, the junction kept 5 bases outside the gene matches. CDR3 sequence: CASSLDIGTANTEAFF. CDR3 sequence (DNA): TGTGCCAGCAGCTTAGATATAGGGACAGCGAACACTGAAGCTTTCTTT.

This chain connects TRBV6-2 or TRBV6-3 to TRBJ1-1, with TRBD1 matching over 7 bases. V lost 4 bases, J lost 5 bases, and 7 bases stayed unmatched. CDR3 length: 14 residues. Germline loops: CDR1 MNHEY, CDR2 SVGEGT. CDR3 sequence reads: CASSSGQARTEAFF. The CDR3 DNA is TGTGCCAGCAGTTCCGGACAGGCGAGGACTGAAGCTTTCTTT.

In this sample, this clone turned up a few times. The V and J genes are TRBV5-6 and TRBJ1-6, with 8 bases lining up with TRBD1. CDR3 length: 16 residues. Trimming removed 3 bases from V and 5 bases from J; junction bases left unmatched: 7. CDR1 and CDR2 from the germline V gene are SGHDT and YYEEEE. This CDR3 is CASSSSGTGDNSPLHF. The CDR3 nucleotides read TGTGCCAGCAGCTCATCCGGGACAGGAGATAATTCACCCCTCCACTTT.

The CDR3 DNA reads TGTGCCAGCTCGCCAAGCGGGGCCCTGGGCTACGAGCAGTACTTC. Its translation: CASSPSGALGYEQYF. This chain links TRBV18 with TRBJ2-7; 7 bases match TRBD2. The junction had 11 bases not matched to a gene; V was cut back by 6 bases and J by 3 bases. CDR3 size: 15 residues. Germline CDR1 is KGHSH and CDR2 is LQKENI.

V gene TRBV28 combines with J gene TRBJ1-6; D uncertain. The germline gives CDR1 MDHEN, CDR2 SYDVKM. The CDR3 runs 18 residues. V was clipped by 8 bases and J by 4 bases, with 24 bases between them. CDR3 loop: CASSLGKLHILYNSPLHF. CDR3 coding DNA: TGTGCCAGCTCACTCGGGAAACTACATATATTATATAATTCACCCCTCCACTTT. Full variable domain (missing parts from reference TRBV28 and TRBJ1-6): DVKVTQSSRYLVKRTGEKVFLECVQDMDHENMFWYRQDPGLGLRLIYFSYDVKMKEKGDIPEGYSVSREKKERFSLILESASTNQTSMYLCASSLGKLHILYNSPLHFGNGTRLTVT.

The gene calls are TRBV24-1 and TRBJ2-1; 9 bases are shared with TRBD1. Germline lookup yields CDR1 KGHDR and CDR2 SFDVKD. The CDR3 length is 17 residues. The V segment lost 0 bases and the J segment 6 bases; nucleotides outside the gene matches: 8. The CDR3 sequence is CATSDLGRTGDTNEQFF. The CDR3 DNA follows: TGTGCCACCAGTGATTTGGGCAGGACAGGGGATACCAATGAGCAGTTCTTC.